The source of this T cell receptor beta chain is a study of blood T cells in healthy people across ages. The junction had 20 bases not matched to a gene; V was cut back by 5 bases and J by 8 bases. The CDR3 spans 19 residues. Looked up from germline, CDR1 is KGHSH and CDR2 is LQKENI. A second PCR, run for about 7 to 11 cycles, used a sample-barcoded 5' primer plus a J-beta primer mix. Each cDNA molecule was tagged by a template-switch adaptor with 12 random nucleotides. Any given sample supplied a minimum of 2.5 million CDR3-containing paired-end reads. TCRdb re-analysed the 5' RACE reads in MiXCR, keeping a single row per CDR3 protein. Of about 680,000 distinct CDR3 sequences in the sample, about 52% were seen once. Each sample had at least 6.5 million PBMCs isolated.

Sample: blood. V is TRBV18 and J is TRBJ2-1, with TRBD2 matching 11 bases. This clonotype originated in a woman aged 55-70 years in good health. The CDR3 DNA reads TGTGCCAGCTCAAGCAGGGTAATTTCGGGGACTAGCGGTCTGGATGAGCAGTTCTTC. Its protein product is CASSSRVISGTSGLDEQFF.